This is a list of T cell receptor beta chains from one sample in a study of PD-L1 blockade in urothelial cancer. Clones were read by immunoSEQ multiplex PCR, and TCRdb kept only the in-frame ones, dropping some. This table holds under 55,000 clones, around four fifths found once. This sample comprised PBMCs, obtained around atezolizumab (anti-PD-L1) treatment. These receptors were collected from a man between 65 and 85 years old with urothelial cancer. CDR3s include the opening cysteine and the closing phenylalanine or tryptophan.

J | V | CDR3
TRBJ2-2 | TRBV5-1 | CASSPQGGTGELFF
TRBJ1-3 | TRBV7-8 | CASSLAGGGNTIYF
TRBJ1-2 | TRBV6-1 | CASSELSNYGYTF
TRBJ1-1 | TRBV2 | CASRSQGLNTEAFF
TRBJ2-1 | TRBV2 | CASSPLAGGGNEQFF
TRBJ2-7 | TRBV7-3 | CASSVSGGPSYEQYF
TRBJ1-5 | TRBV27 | CASSSGQGRRKPQHF
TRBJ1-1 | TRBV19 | CASSIRGLNTEAFF
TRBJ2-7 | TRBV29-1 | CSVVHPGGKDEQYF
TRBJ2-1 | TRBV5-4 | CASSSTGQSYNEQFF
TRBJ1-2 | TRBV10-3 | CAIPGQGNYNYGYTF
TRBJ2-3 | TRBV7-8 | CASSSGLAGSDTQYF
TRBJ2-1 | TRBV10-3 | CAIKGLAGGNEQFF
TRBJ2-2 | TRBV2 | CASSGQGVVGGELFF
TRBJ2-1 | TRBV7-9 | CASSLGTSGRDEQFF
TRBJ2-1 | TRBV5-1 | CASSLVEGGYNEQFF
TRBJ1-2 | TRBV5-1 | CASSWTGTNYGYTF
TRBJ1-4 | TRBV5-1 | CASSQGQSNEKLFF
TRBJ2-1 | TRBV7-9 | CASSLSGRKHEQFF
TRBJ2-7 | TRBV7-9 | CASSSATSSGGWVEQYF
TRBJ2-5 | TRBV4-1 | CASSLPGGGAETQYF
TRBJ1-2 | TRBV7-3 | CASSRDALGSYTF
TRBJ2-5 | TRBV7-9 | CASSLGDRGVTETQYF
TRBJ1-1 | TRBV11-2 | CASSLLGRGNTEAFF
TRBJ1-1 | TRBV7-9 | CASSLNRGNTEAFF
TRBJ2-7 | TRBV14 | CASSQDFLAGEGSYEQYF
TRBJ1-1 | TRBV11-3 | CASSPHREGRAFF
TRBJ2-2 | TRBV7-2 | CASSLGGDTGELFF
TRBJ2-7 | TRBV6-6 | CASSREGVNKYEQYF
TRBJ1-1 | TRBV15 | CATSRQGGDTEAFF
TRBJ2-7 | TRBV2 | CASSETYEQYF